Presented here are 10 T cell receptor beta chains from one specimen sequenced in a study of T cells after yellow fever vaccination. One entry per CDR3 protein results from TCRdb running MiXCR on the 5' RACE reads. The sample lists more than 300,000 distinct CDR3 sequences, approximately 11% seen once, with 3% to 4% in the top ten. The material was CD4+ T cells sorted from PBMCs, obtained 45 days after the yellow fever booster vaccination. Receptors were obtained from a young man who received the YFV17D yellow fever vaccine.

Judged by abundance, this clonotype is medium-sized. The chain couples TRBV5-1 to TRBJ2-3, with TRBD2 as a possible D gene (6 bases). Trimming left V 0 bases short and J 3 bases short, with 8 bases between. CDR3 length: 14 amino acids. Germline loops: CDR1 SGHRS, CDR2 YFSETQ. The CDR3 DNA is TGCGCCAGCAGCTTGGGGCTAGCGACAGATACGCAGTATTTT. It codes for CASSLGLATDTQYF.

V and J are TRBV7-2 and TRBJ2-2; D is undetermined. Deletions cut 1 base from V and 7 bases from J, with 7 bases between. The CDR3 is 13 residues long. Germline V gene sequence: CDR1 SGHTA, CDR2 FQGNSA. The CDR3 is CASSLVRNGELFF. CDR3 DNA sequence: TGTGCCAGCAGCTTAGTCAGGAACGGGGAGCTGTTTTTT.

Many counts were recorded for this clonotype. The chain couples TRBV7-9 to TRBJ1-6; 9 bases align to TRBD1. The trim removed 8 bases at V and 8 bases at J, leaving 4 bases unmatched. CDR1 is SEHNR, CDR2 FQNEAQ, per germline (reference sequence). The CDR3 extends over 13 amino acids. Written as DNA, the CDR3 is TGTGCCAGCGGGGGGACAGGGTATTCACCCCTCCACTTT. This codes for CASGGTGYSPLHF. Full variable domain (outside the CDR3, taken from reference TRBV7-9 and TRBJ1-6): DTGVSQNPRHKITKRGQNVTFRCDPISEHNRLYWYRQTLGQGPEFLTYFQNEAQLEKSRLLSDRFSAERPKGSFSTLEIQRTEQGDSAMYLCASGGTGYSPLHFGNGTRLTVT.

The chain uses TRBV12-3 or TRBV12-4 and TRBJ2-2; a possible D gene is TRBD1 (6 bases). The CDR3 length is 14 residues. Trimming stripped 6 bases from V and 5 bases from J, with 13 bases between. CDR3 amino acids: CASRKQGPTGELFF. CDR3 sequence (DNA): TGTGCCAGCAGGAAACAGGGTCCAACCGGGGAGCTGTTTTTT.

This clonotype was counted at least ten times. The V gene is TRBV10-3, the J gene TRBJ1-1; D not resolved. CDR3 length equals 14 residues. Germline CDR1 is ENHRY and CDR2 is SYGVKD. Trimming took off 6 bases at V and 0 bases at J, with 11 bases between the two ends. The CDR3 bases are TGTGCCATCAGGACTAATGAGATGAACACTGAAGCTTTCTTT. This codes for CAIRTNEMNTEAFF.

V gene TRBV7-9 combines with J gene TRBJ2-7; a possible D gene is TRBD2 (5 bases). The germline CDR1 and CDR2 sequences are SEHNR and FQNEAQ (reference sequence). V gave up 9 bases and J gave up 5 bases, with 8 bases separating them. This CDR3 region has 10 residues. This chain's CDR3 is CARRGNEQYV. CDR3 nucleotide sequence: TGTGCCAGACGAGGGAACGAGCAGTACGTC.

J is TRBJ1-4 and V is TRBV5-6; D unresolved. V was clipped by 0 bases and J by 4 bases, with 7 bases between them. CDR1 SGHDT and CDR2 YYEEEE come from the germline V gene. The length of the CDR3 is 14 residues. CDR3 amino acids: CASSLGIFNEKLFF. The CDR3 nucleotides read TGTGCCAGCAGCTTGGGAATCTTTAATGAAAAACTGTTTTTT. Together with reference TRBV5-6 and TRBJ1-4, the CDR3 gives the full variable domain: DAGVTQSPTHLIKTRGQQVTLRCSPKSGHDTVSWYQQALGQGPQFIFQYYEEEERQRGNFPDRFSGHQFPNYSSELNVNALLLGDSALYLCASSLGIFNEKLFFGSGTQLSVL.

This clonotype was picked up a small number of times. V and J are TRBV7-2 and TRBJ1-1; D is unresolved. Trimming removed 1 base at V and 4 bases at J, with 13 bases between. Germline V gene data show CDR1 as SGHTA and CDR2 as FQGNSA. The CDR3 spans 15 residues. The CDR3 DNA reads TGTGCCAGCAGCTTAGGTCGAAATCGGGGCACTGAAGCTTTCTTT. Amino acid sequence: CASSLGRNRGTEAFF.

This clonotype was recorded at least ten times. The chain has TRBV24-1 and TRBJ2-5; D might be TRBD1 (6 bases). Germline CDR1 reads KGHDR; CDR2 reads SFDVKD. The CDR3 is 14 residues long. V was shortened by 6 bases and J by 2 bases, with 12 bases between the two germline ends. In DNA, the CDR3 is TGTGCCACCAGTAAGGGGACACTTCAAGAGACCCAGTACTTC. It specifies CATSKGTLQETQYF.

This clonotype was observed many times. The V call is TRBV5-6, the J call TRBJ2-4; tentatively, D is TRBD2 (6 bases). V lost 4 bases and J 6 bases, leaving 14 bases between the germline ends. In germline, CDR1 is SGHDT, CDR2 YYEEEE. This CDR3 is built from 14 residues. CDR3 region: CASSPWGVTNIQYF. The CDR3 DNA reads TGTGCCAGCAGCCCATGGGGGGTTACAAACATTCAGTACTTC.